Below are 8 T cell receptor beta chains sequenced from a single sample in a study of cytomegalovirus exposure and HLA in healthy donors. PCR employed 60 Vbeta and 13 Jbeta primers. The data were produced by immunoSEQ multiplex PCR, yet TCRdb's version contains in-frame clones alone and is incomplete. The sample has about 87,000 clones, and its top ten clones hold 15%. Material: PBMCs. The receptors stem from a man aged 45 to 65 in good health and CMV-seropositive.

This chain uses TRBV19 with TRBJ1-2; the match to TRBD1 covers 8 bases. The CDR3 is 13 residues long. The trim removed 6 bases at V and 0 bases at J, leaving 0 bases unmatched. The germline CDR1 and CDR2 sequences are LNHDA and SQIVND (reference sequence). As DNA, the CDR3 is TGTGCCAGTAGGGGACAGGCTAACTATGGCTACACCTTC. Translated, it gives CASRGQANYGYTF.

CDR3 region: CASSPRDFLSGELFF. In DNA, the CDR3 is TGTGCCAGCAGCCCCCGGGACTTCCTCTCGGGGGAGCTGTTTTTT. This rearrangement joins TRBV9 to TRBJ2-2, with a possible D match to TRBD2 (6 bases). Germline loops: CDR1 SGDLS, CDR2 YYNGEE. Trimming removed 4 bases at V and 8 bases at J, with 18 bases between. This CDR3 region has 15 residues.

The rearrangement uses TRBV7-8 and TRBJ1-3; 7 nucleotides align to TRBD1. CDR1 and CDR2 (germline): SGHVS, FQNEAQ. V shed 3 bases and J 3 bases; nucleotides not matched to a gene: 8. CDR3 size: 16 residues. The CDR3 nucleotides read TGTGCCAGCAGCTTCCTTTCTAGGGGGCTTGGAAACACCATATATTTT. Amino acid sequence: CASSFLSRGLGNTIYF. The entire variable domain, with the rest obtained from reference TRBV7-8 and TRBJ1-3, is as follows: GAGVSQSPRYKVAKRGQDVALRCDPISGHVSLFWYQQALGQGPEFLTYFQNEAQLDKSGLPSDRFFAERPEGSVSTLKIQRTQQEDSAVYLCASSFLSRGLGNTIYFGEGSWLTVV.

The chain has TRBV19 and TRBJ2-3; D possibly corresponds to TRBD1 (6 bases). The CDR3 runs 17 residues. With 1 base removed from V and 3 bases from J, the gap between germline ends came to 17 bases. Germline V gives CDR1 LNHDA, CDR2 SQIVND (reference sequence). CDR3 region: CASSIGQSIGGTDTQYF. For the CDR3, the DNA is TGTGCCAGTAGTATAGGTCAGTCTATAGGGGGAACAGATACGCAGTATTTT.

The gene calls are TRBV18 and TRBJ2-7; D not certain. Germline CDR1 is KGHSH and CDR2 is LQKENI. This CDR3 region has 15 residues. Trimming took off 3 bases at V and 3 bases at J, with 15 bases between the two ends. CDR3 in amino acids: CASSPAATPVYEQYV. CDR3 sequence (DNA): TGTGCCAGCTCACCGGCGGCTACGCCCGTCTACGAGCAGTACGTC.

The V call is TRBV19, the J call TRBJ1-3, with a weak D call TRBD1 (6 bases). The germline gives CDR1 LNHDA, CDR2 SQIVND (reference sequence). The CDR3 totals 14 residues. V lost 5 bases, J lost 4 bases, and 12 bases lay in between. The CDR3 reads CASSRGARGNTIYF. The CDR3 nucleotides are TGTGCCAGTAGTCGGGGGGCGCGAGGAAACACCATATATTTT.

V usage is TRBV11-3 and J usage is TRBJ2-2; D remains ambiguous. Germline-derived CDR1 and CDR2 are SGHNT and YENEEA. The V and J ends lost 0 bases and 5 bases respectively, with 19 bases between them. This CDR3 region has 18 residues. The CDR3 region is CASSLDSLGQNTTGELFF. The CDR3, as DNA: TGTGCCAGCAGCTTAGATAGCTTGGGTCAGAACACTACCGGGGAGCTGTTTTTT.

The gene calls are TRBV4-2 and TRBJ2-1; 13 nucleotides match TRBD2. The CDR3 length is 19 residues. Germline CDR1 is LGHNA and CDR2 is YNFKEQ. Unmatched junction bases numbered 10, after V lost 0 bases and J lost 5 bases. CDR3 protein: CASSQDPRTSGSINNEQFF. DNA for the CDR3: TGTGCCAGCAGCCAAGATCCGCGGACTAGCGGGAGCATAAACAATGAGCAGTTCTTC.